This entry features one T cell receptor beta chain sequence. Its antigen target is currently unknown. The library was made by 5' RACE. Each TCR library was prepared from roughly 3.5 ug of total RNA. For each sample, cDNA synthesis with SMARTScribe reverse transcriptase was split into eight separate reactions. Unique molecular identifiers containing a 6-nucleotide sample barcode were introduced through template switching during cDNA synthesis. Two nested PCRs of roughly 16 and 10 cycles amplified the TCRalpha and TCRbeta cDNA, and bead purification followed each PCR. Before amplification, the cDNA was treated with uracil DNA-glycosylase and purified using the QIAquick PCR purification kit. The second PCR added Illumina TruSeq-compatible adapters along with sample-specific barcodes. TapeStation and Qubit were used to check library quality and concentration, and about 5.2 ng of each library went into the pool. Sequencing of pooled libraries was carried out on an Illumina HiSeq2500 single-index Rapid Run using 2 x 100 bp reads and custom sequencing primers. The study's processing was this. MiGEC version 1.2.6 was used for UMI-based consensus assembly, which corrected PCR and sequencing errors. MiXCR version 2.1.1 handled V(D)J alignment, clonotype assembly and CDR3 extraction. Gene usage, clonotype sharing and MAIT/NKT TCR abundance were normalised by analysing the top 1000, 10 000 and 20 000 clonotypes per sample. After downsampling to 27 000 UMIs, diversity was calculated as the inverse Simpson index using the vegan R package. Paired Mann-Whitney U tests were applied to discordant twin pairs, with Benjamini-Hochberg correction for multiple testing. TCRdb reprocessed the reads, reporting each CDR3 protein sequence once and no DNA. TCRdb, not the authors, supplied the V and J calls. This sample's table has entries for a few hundred thousand distinct CDR3 sequences. Just over 2.5% of the sample belongs to the ten largest clones.

This specimen comes from a study of monozygotic twins with inflammatory bowel disease (dated by TCRdb to between 2017 and 2020). About the study as a whole: The complete study included around 30 monozygotic twin pairs: 19 IBD-discordant Danish pairs and nine German pairs, of which four were IBD-concordant and five were IBD-discordant. Disease-associated traits were sought mainly through comparisons between IBD patients and their genetically identical healthy co-twins within discordant pairs. Each individual had, on average, about 151 000 unique TCRalpha sequences and 181 000 unique TCRbeta sequences available for analysis.

From each donor, an approximately 2.4 ml peripheral blood sample was drawn into PAXgene tubes and stored at -80 degrees C. Without T cell sorting, total RNA was isolated from whole blood using the PAXgene blood miRNA kit on an automated QIAcube. Peripheral blood from monozygotic twin pairs concordant or discordant for inflammatory bowel disease was subjected to deep TCRalpha and TCRbeta repertoire profiling with unique molecular barcoding. Smoking habits were recorded for all twin pairs, with individuals classified as current, former or never smokers. Study-wide findings and limitations: Fewer clonotypes were shared with other individuals by IBD patients than by healthy twins, most markedly in patients showing signs of disease activity. IBD patients had lower TCRbeta repertoire diversity, measured by the inverse Simpson index, than their healthy co-twins. The results gave no support for a single strong signal or clonotype linked to IBD. The analysis was unable to tell different T cell subtypes apart. Repertoire similarity did not differ between concordant and discordant twins, which could be due to limited statistical power. Background noise and inter-individual variability may have been introduced into the repertoires by the differing immunosuppressive treatments among patients.

The source material was blood. This sequence was found in a human donor with ulcerative colitis or Crohn's disease, or a healthy co-twin of an affected twin (not recorded which).

The CDR3 here reads CASSTGTGVPYEQYF. This chain is built from TRBV7-2 and TRBJ2-7; TCRdb lists TRBD1, though no DNA is available to test this call. Including cysteine and phenylalanine, the CDR3 has 15 amino acids. No DNA is recorded. Looking up the germline V gene yields CDR1 SGHTA and CDR2 FQGNSA.